This T cell receptor (beta chain) derives from a study of Ad26.COV2.S vaccination and SARS-CoV-2 variants. Overall study context: Sample donor was a member of the COV1001 Ad26.COV2.S trial arm. Intramuscular Ad26.COV2.S at 5x10^10 or 1x10^11 viral particles.

Specified treatment: some 20 received Ad26.COV2.S at low or high dose, single or two shots; 5 received placebo; per-sample allocation not given. Sampling occurred on day 63 after the first vaccine or placebo injection. Clones were read by immunoSEQ multiplex PCR, and TCRdb kept only the in-frame ones, dropping some. There are hundreds of thousands of clones in the sample; around 87% occur only once, and 3.4% lies in the top ten. The CDR3 is 13 residues long. Germline V CDR1 and CDR2: GTSNPN, SVGIG (reference sequence). The germline V and J ends were trimmed by 4 bases and 5 bases, with 15 bases remaining between them.

This TCR was recovered from a person between 18 and 65 years old who received the Ad26.COV2.S COVID-19 vaccine or a placebo. This sequence joins TRBV30 and TRBJ2-7, with D perhaps TRBD1 (6 bases). The specimen was peripheral blood, collected in a trial of Ad26.COV2.S vaccine versus placebo. CDR3 bases: TGTGCCTGGAACCGACAGGCGACTAACGAGCAGTACTTC. This codes for CAWNRQATNEQYF.